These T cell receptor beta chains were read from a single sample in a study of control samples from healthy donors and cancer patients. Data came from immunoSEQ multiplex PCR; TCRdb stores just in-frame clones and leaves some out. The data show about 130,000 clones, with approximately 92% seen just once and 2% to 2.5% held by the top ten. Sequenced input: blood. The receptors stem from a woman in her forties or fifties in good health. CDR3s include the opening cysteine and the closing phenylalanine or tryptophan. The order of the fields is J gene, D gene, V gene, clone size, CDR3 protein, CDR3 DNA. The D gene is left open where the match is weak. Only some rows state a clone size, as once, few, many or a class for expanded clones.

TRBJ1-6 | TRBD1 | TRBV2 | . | CASSEAGAGGNNSPLHF | TGTGCCAGCAGTGAAGCGGGGGCAGGGGGAAATAATTCACCCCTCCACTTT
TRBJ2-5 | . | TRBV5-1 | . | CASSKSGEETQYF | TGCGCCAGCAGCAAGTCGGGTGAGGAGACCCAGTACTTC
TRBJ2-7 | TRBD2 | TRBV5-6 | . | CASSFGGSNEQYF | TGTGCCAGCAGCTTCGGCGGGAGTAACGAGCAGTACTTC
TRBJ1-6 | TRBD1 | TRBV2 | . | CASKGRGRYNSPLHF | TGTGCCAGCAAAGGCAGGGGGAGATATAATTCACCCCTCCACTTT
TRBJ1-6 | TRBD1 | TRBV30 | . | CAWAPGQGYSPLHF | TGTGCCTGGGCCCCGGGACAGGGTTATTCACCCCTCCACTTT
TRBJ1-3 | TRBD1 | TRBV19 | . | CASSIQATGPGNTIYF | TGTGCCAGTAGTATTCAAGCGACAGGGCCTGGAAACACCATATATTTT
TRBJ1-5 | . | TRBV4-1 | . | CASSQGLFKPQHF | TGCGCCAGCAGCCAAGGGTTGTTCAAGCCCCAGCATTTT
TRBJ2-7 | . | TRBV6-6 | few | CASSYPGAYEQYF | TGTGCCAGCAGTTACCCGGGGGCCTACGAGCAGTACTTC
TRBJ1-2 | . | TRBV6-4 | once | CASSEALLAGTNYGYTF | TGTGCCAGCAGTGAAGCCCTTCTGGCAGGGACCAACTATGGCTACACCTTC
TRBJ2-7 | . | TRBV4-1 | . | CASSQTPLGDYEQYF | TGCGCCAGCAGCCAAACCCCCCTGGGGGACTACGAGCAGTACTTC
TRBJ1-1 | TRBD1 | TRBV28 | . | CASTGDRNTEAFF | TGTGCCAGCACCGGGGACAGGAACACTGAAGCTTTCTTT
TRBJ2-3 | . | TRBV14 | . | CASSQDISAFTDTQYF | TGTGCCAGCAGCCAAGATATAAGCGCCTTCACAGATACGCAGTATTTT
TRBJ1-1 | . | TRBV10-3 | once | CAIRAGTTNTEAFF | TGTGCCATCAGGGCAGGGACTACGAACACTGAAGCTTTCTTT
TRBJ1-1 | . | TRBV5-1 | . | CASHRETNTPAAFF | TGCGCCAGCCACAGGGAAACCAACACCCCCGCGGCTTTCTTT
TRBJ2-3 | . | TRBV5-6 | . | CASSLGGISNTQYF | TGTGCCAGCAGCTTGGGGGGGATATCGAATACGCAGTATTTT
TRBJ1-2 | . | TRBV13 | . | CASSLRGSYGYTF | TGTGCCAGCAGCTTAAGGGGGAGCTATGGCTACACCTTC
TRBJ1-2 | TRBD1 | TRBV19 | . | CASSDRVGYGYTF | TGTGCCAGTAGTGACAGGGTCGGGTATGGCTACACCTTC
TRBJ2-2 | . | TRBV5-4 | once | CASSLSGNTGELFF | TGTGCCAGCAGCTTATCAGGGAACACCGGGGAGCTGTTTTTT
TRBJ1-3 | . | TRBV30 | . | CAWGDGTGNTIYF | TGTGCCTGGGGGGACGGAACTGGAAACACCATATATTTT
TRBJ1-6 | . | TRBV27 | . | CASSLESASYSPLHF | TGTGCCAGCAGTTTAGAATCCGCGTCGTATTCACCCCTCCACTTT
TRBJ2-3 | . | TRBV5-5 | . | CASSYPADTQYF | TGTGCCAGCAGCTATCCCGCAGATACGCAGTATTTT
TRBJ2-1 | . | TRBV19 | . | CASSIREHEQFF | TGTGCCAGTAGTATCCGGGAACATGAGCAGTTCTTC
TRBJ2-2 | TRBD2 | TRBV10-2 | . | CASTLKTTSVSTGELFF | TGCGCCAGCACCTTGAAAACGACTAGCGTTAGCACCGGGGAGCTGTTTTTT
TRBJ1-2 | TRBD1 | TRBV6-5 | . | CASSYSRDRAYGYTF | TGTGCCAGCAGTTACTCCCGGGACAGAGCTTATGGCTACACCTTC
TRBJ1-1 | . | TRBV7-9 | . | CASSSPPGGVNTEAFF | TGTGCCAGCAGCTCTCCCCCGGGGGGGGTAAACACTGAAGCTTTCTTT
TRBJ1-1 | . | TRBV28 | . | CASSARTEAFF | TGTGCCAGCAGCGCCCGGACTGAAGCTTTCTTT
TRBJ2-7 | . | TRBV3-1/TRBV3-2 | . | CASSRRTLAYEQYF | TGTGCCAGCAGCCGAAGGACTCTTGCCTACGAGCAGTACTTC
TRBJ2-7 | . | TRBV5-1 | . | CASSLEMGEMYYEQYF | TGCGCCAGCAGCTTGGAAATGGGGGAAATGTACTACGAGCAGTACTTC
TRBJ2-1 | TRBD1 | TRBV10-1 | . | CATRDSAYNEQFF | TGCGCCACACGGGACAGCGCCTACAATGAGCAGTTCTTC
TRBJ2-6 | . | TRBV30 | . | CAWGTDLSGANVLTF | TGTGCCTGGGGGACGGACCTCTCTGGGGCCAACGTCCTGACTTTC
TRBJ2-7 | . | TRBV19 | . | CASSPQGGSYEQYF | TGTGCCAGTAGTCCTCAGGGTGGCTCCTACGAGCAGTACTTC
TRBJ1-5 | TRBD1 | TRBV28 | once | CASSYHRGRNQPQHF | TGTGCCAGCAGTTACCACAGGGGGCGAAATCAGCCCCAGCATTTT
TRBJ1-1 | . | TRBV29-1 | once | CSVLKDSLGTEAFF | TGCAGCGTGCTAAAGGACAGTCTCGGGACTGAAGCTTTCTTT
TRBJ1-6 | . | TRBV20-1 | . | CSAGTVPPLHF | TGCAGTGCGGGGACGGTACCACCCCTCCACTTT